What follows is one T cell receptor (beta chain) and its context. Method: immunoSEQ multiplex PCR; TCRdb's copy keeps in-frame clones and lacks some. The table records approximately 100,000 clones, 70% to 90% of them present only once. This specimen belongs to a study of blood T cell repertoires in COVID-19. Germline assignment: CDR1 KGHDR and CDR2 SFDVKD. The CDR3 extends over 17 amino acids. Trimming shortened V by 2 bases and J by 3 bases, and 17 bases separated the two germline ends. This chain joins TRBV24-1 and TRBJ2-3, with D perhaps TRBD1 (5 bases). Sequencing input: peripheral blood. The sequence was obtained from a woman aged 25 to 39 with acute or convalescent COVID-19. The DNA of the CDR3 is TGTGCCACCAGTGATTCGGCAGGGCCTACCCTAACAGATACGCAGTATTTT. This sequence encodes CATSDSAGPTLTDTQYF.